The sequence of this TCR beta chain was determined in a study of T cell responses to AZD1222 COVID-19 vaccine. Data came from immunoSEQ multiplex PCR; TCRdb stores just in-frame clones and leaves some out. Of 100,000 to 150,000 clones listed, about 86% are singletons. V lost 4 bases and J lost 6, with 14 bases in between. The CDR3 covers 14 residues. Germline values: CDR1 LGHDT, CDR2 YNNKEL (reference sequence). The rearrangement joins TRBV3-1 (or the pseudogene TRBV3-2) to TRBJ2-3; maybe TRBD1 (6 bases). Source: peripheral blood, taken 28 days after the second AZD1222 dose. This receptor was taken from an adult who received the AZD1222 COVID-19 vaccine. The CDR3 bases are TGTGCCAGCAGCCCGAAGACAGGATCGGATACGCAGTATTTT. Protein product: CASSPKTGSDTQYF.